This T cell receptor beta chain was profiled in a study of T-cell memory formation after mild COVID-19. Study as a whole: TCR clusters were largely donor specific. Notes on the study in general: Pre-infection memory already had some responding clones, implying cross-reactive memory joined. CD4/CD8 balance characterized clones contracting day 15 to 85, and CD4+ skew characterized later expanders.

This clonotype was counted a few times. Antigen specificity is unknown. TCR alpha and TCR beta cDNA libraries carrying sample barcodes and UMIs were produced by 5'RACE using constant-segment primers. TCRdb re-called the 5' RACE reads through MiXCR, storing one row per CDR3 protein. The data show under 450,000 distinct CDR3 sequences, with around 15% seen just once and around 21% held by the top ten. This CDR3 contains 14 residues. The ends were cut back, 6 bases at V and 7 bases at J, with 16 bases in the middle. The germline V gene has CDR1 LNHDA and CDR2 SQIVND (reference sequence). The gene calls are TRBV19 and TRBJ2-4, with D perhaps matching TRBD1 (6 bases). Material: PBMCs or a T cell subset sorted from them (not recorded which). The clonotype was recovered from a man younger than 35 who had mild COVID-19 (a few samples of this study predate the infection). Cell type and time point are not known. CDR3 in amino acids: CASSTGQGFNIQYF. CDR3 nucleotide sequence: TGTGCCAGTAGCACAGGGCAGGGTTTCAACATTCAGTACTTC.